This T cell receptor (beta chain) was sequenced for a study of OX40 agonist ivuxolimab in advanced cancers. The wider study: A history of anti-PD-1, anti-PD-L1 or anti-CTLA-4 therapy was acceptable, and over 35% had some. Findings of the study overall: The 0.1-3.0 mg/kg partial responders had among the lowest clonal expansion.

Points on this clone: What it recognizes is unknown.

Method: immunoSEQ multiplex PCR; TCRdb's copy keeps in-frame clones and lacks some. The sample includes 52,000 or so clones, 82% of them seen just once. Germline V CDR1 and CDR2: SQVTM, ANQGSEA. The ends were cut back, 4 bases at V and 5 bases at J, with 14 bases in the middle. The CDR3 is 13 residues long. The genes are TRBV29-1 and TRBJ1-1, with D tentatively TRBD1 (5 bases). This material consisted of CD4+ or CD8+ T cells sorted from blood, taken in a trial of the OX40 agonist ivuxolimab. This clonotype was obtained from an adult with an advanced solid tumor such as melanoma, head and neck, liver or kidney cancer. CDR3 sequence: CSVVYGGWTEAFF. In nucleotides, the CDR3 is TGCAGCGTTGTGTATGGGGGTTGGACTGAAGCTTTCTTT.